Below, 20 T cell receptor beta chains from the same sample are listed, as sequenced in a study of T-cell memory formation after mild COVID-19. TCRdb fed the 5' RACE reads into MiXCR, producing one record per CDR3 protein. This sample has around 33,000 distinct CDR3 sequences, with around 21% found just once. The specimen sequenced was PBMCs or a T cell subset sorted from them (not recorded which). The source of these receptors is an adult who had mild COVID-19 (a few samples of this study predate the infection). Cell type and time point are not known.

This clonotype has ten or more counts. The V call is TRBV20-1, the J call TRBJ1-1; 11 nucleotides match TRBD1. The germline V gene encodes CDR1 DFQATT and CDR2 SNEGSKA (reference sequence). This CDR3 comprises 14 residues. V gave up 3 bases and J gave up 7 bases; unmatched junction bases: 7. The CDR3 sequence: CSASPGTGGVEAFF. The CDR3 nucleotides are TGCAGTGCTAGTCCCGGGACAGGGGGTGTTGAAGCTTTCTTT.

This clonotype was counted a few times. The chain joins TRBV7-9 to TRBJ2-1, with TRBD1 identical over 10 bases. In germline, CDR1 is SEHNR, CDR2 FQNEAQ (reference sequence). The trim removed 5 bases at V and 6 bases at J, leaving 4 bases unmatched. This CDR3 comprises 14 residues. CDR3: CASSPWTGGNEQFF. The DNA of the CDR3 is TGTGCCAGCAGCCCATGGACAGGGGGCAATGAGCAGTTCTTC.

This clonotype was counted at least ten times. The rearrangement joins TRBV11-2 to TRBJ2-2; TRBD2 aligns across 12 bases. V shed 1 base and J 2 bases; nucleotides not matched to a gene: 5. The germline gives CDR1 SGHAT, CDR2 FQNNGV. There are 18 residues in the CDR3. This chain's CDR3 is CASSLAGLAGVNTGELFF. CDR3 DNA sequence: TGTGCCAGCAGCTTAGCGGGACTAGCGGGTGTTAACACCGGGGAGCTGTTTTTT.

V usage is TRBV7-2 and J usage is TRBJ2-7, with D maybe TRBD1 (6 bases). Germline assignment: CDR1 SGHTA and CDR2 FQGNSA. There are 14 residues in the CDR3. Trimming stripped 3 bases from V and 2 bases from J, with 11 bases between. The CDR3 protein is CASSFDWGPYEQYF. The CDR3 bases are TGTGCCAGCAGCTTTGATTGGGGGCCCTACGAGCAGTACTTC. Based on the CDR3 plus reference TRBV7-2 and TRBJ2-7, the full variable domain is GAGVSQSPSNKVTEKGKDVELRCDPISGHTALYWYRQSLGQGLEFLIYFQGNSAPDKSGLPSDRFSAERTGGSVSTLTIQRTQQEDSAVYLCASSFDWGPYEQYFGPGTRLTVT.

The chain has TRBV7-3 and TRBJ2-5, with D hard to call. The ends were cut back, 3 bases at V and 7 bases at J, with 21 bases in the middle. Germline V CDR1 and CDR2: SGHTA, FQGTGA. This CDR3 region has 16 residues. This chain's CDR3 is CASSLGIWTLQSTQYF. The CDR3 nucleotides are TGTGCCAGCAGCTTGGGTATCTGGACCCTTCAGTCGACCCAGTACTTC.

The chain employs TRBV18 and TRBJ1-1, with D possibly being TRBD1 (5 bases). This CDR3 spans 14 amino acids. V shed 6 bases and J shed 4 bases, with 15 bases lying between them. Germline V gene data show CDR1 as KGHSH and CDR2 as LQKENI. This chain's CDR3 is CASSGPDSPTEAFF. The CDR3 nucleotides are TGTGCCAGCTCGGGACCTGACAGTCCCACTGAAGCTTTCTTT.

The sample holds many counts of this clonotype. The rearrangement uses TRBV20-1 and TRBJ2-4; 7 bases match TRBD2. There are 15 residues in the CDR3. V dropped 6 bases and J dropped 2; count of bases not matched to a gene: 10. Looked up from germline, CDR1 is DFQATT and CDR2 is SNEGSKA (reference sequence). CDR3 in DNA: TGCAGTGCCCCCCTGGGGAGGGCATCCAAAAACATTCAGTACTTC. Its protein is CSAPLGRASKNIQYF.

This CDR3 reads CSAEGGEPYEQYF. Here the CDR3 DNA reads TGCAGTGCTGAGGGGGGAGAGCCCTACGAGCAGTACTTC. The chain carries TRBV20-1 and TRBJ2-7, with D perhaps being TRBD1 or TRBD2 (6 bases each). This CDR3 has 13 amino acids. The germline V and J ends were trimmed by 5 bases and 2 bases, with 13 bases remaining between them. The germline V gene has CDR1 DFQATT and CDR2 SNEGSKA (reference sequence).

This clonotype was seen repeatedly, ten times or more. J is TRBJ1-1 and V is TRBV20-1; 9 bases line up with TRBD1. V lost 3 bases and J lost 4; bases outside the gene matches: 9. The CDR3 runs 15 residues. Germline CDR1 and CDR2: DFQATT and SNEGSKA (reference sequence). Here the CDR3 reads CSASYARQGGTEAFF. In DNA form, the CDR3 reads TGCAGTGCTAGTTACGCTCGACAGGGGGGCACTGAAGCTTTCTTT.

This clonotype was recorded a few times. The chain combines TRBV6-5 with TRBJ1-1; TRBD1 might be the D (5 bases). The germline CDR1 and CDR2 sequences are MNHEY and SVGAGI. V lost 5 bases, J lost 2 bases, and 15 bases lay in between. The CDR3 extends over 15 amino acids. DNA for the CDR3: TGTGCCAGCAGTCCCCATTTAGGGGTCAACACTGAAGCTTTCTTT. It codes for CASSPHLGVNTEAFF.

The table lists this clonotype with many counts. V usage is TRBV4-1 and J usage is TRBJ2-6; 9 bases map to TRBD2. The CDR3 runs to 19 residues. The V segment lost 0 bases and the J segment 3 bases; nucleotides outside the gene matches: 9. Germline CDR1 MGHRA, CDR2 YSYEKL. DNA for the CDR3: TGCGCCAGCAGCCAAGATCACCCAGCGGGGGGTTATGGGGCCAACGTCCTGACTTTC. Translation gives CASSQDHPAGGYGANVLTF.

This clonotype was seen many times. The chain recombines TRBV4-2 with TRBJ2-3; 8 bases line up with TRBD2. V shed 2 bases and J 5 bases; nucleotides not matched to a gene: 6. Germline V gene data show CDR1 as LGHNA and CDR2 as YNFKEQ. This CDR3 contains 15 residues. The CDR3 coding sequence is TGTGCCAGCAGCCAAAGCGGGGGAAGTAGAGATACGCAGTATTTT. Translated, it gives CASSQSGGSRDTQYF.

This clonotype was counted ten times or more. This rearrangement joins TRBV18 to TRBJ2-1; D might be TRBD2 (7 bases). The CDR3 is made up of 16 amino acids. V was cut by 2 bases and J by 4 bases, with 15 bases left in between. CDR1 is KGHSH, CDR2 LQKENI, per germline. CDR3 in amino acids: CASSPRGGLLYNEQFF. The CDR3 nucleotides are TGTGCCAGCTCACCAAGGGGGGGCCTCCTTTACAATGAGCAGTTCTTC.

This clonotype was seen repeatedly, ten times or more. V is TRBV9 and J is TRBJ2-5, with a possible D match to TRBD2 (6 bases). Trimming cost V 4 bases and J 1 base, with 8 bases left between them. The CDR3 length is 13 residues. The germline CDR1 and CDR2 sequences are SGDLS and YYNGEE. The CDR3 spells CASSRDSQETQYF. The CDR3 DNA sequence: TGTGCCAGCAGCCGGGACTCCCAAGAGACCCAGTACTTC.

This clonotype was seen many times. J is TRBJ2-5 and V is TRBV11-2; 12 bases align to TRBD2. The CDR3 extends over 15 amino acids. Trimming removed 8 bases from V and 2 bases from J; junction bases left unmatched: 6. Germline-derived CDR1 and CDR2 are SGHAT and FQNNGV. This chain's CDR3 is CASRRLAGEQETQYF. The DNA of the CDR3 is TGTGCCAGCCGAAGACTAGCGGGGGAACAAGAGACCCAGTACTTC. The full variable domain, rest sourced from reference TRBV11-2 and TRBJ2-5, is EAGVAQSPRYKIIEKRQSVAFWCNPISGHATLYWYQQILGQGPKLLIQFQNNGVVDDSQLPKDRFSAERLKGVDSTLKIQPAKLEDSAVYLCASRRLAGEQETQYFGPGTRLLVL.

The chain uses TRBV5-1 and TRBJ1-5; a weak D match, TRBD1 (5 bases). Looked up from germline, CDR1 is SGHRS and CDR2 is YFSETQ. V shed 0 bases and J shed 5 bases, with 12 bases lying between them. The length of the CDR3 is 15 residues. The CDR3 reads CASSLDGAGYQPQHF. CDR3 nucleotides: TGCGCCAGCAGCTTGGACGGGGCCGGCTATCAGCCCCAGCATTTT.

This clonotype was seen repeatedly, ten times or more. V gene TRBV7-2 combines with J gene TRBJ1-1, with D unclear. The V end lost 1 base, the J end lost 6 bases, and 9 bases lay between the germline ends. The CDR3 has 13 residues. Germline V gene sequence: CDR1 SGHTA, CDR2 FQGNSA. In DNA form, the CDR3 reads TGTGCCAGCAGCTTAGTAGCCTTGGCTGAAGCTTTCTTT. Protein: CASSLVALAEAFF.

The chain is built from TRBV4-3 and TRBJ2-1; 10 nucleotides line up with TRBD1. The CDR3 totals 15 residues. V lost 0 bases to trimming and J lost 8 bases; unmatched junction nucleotides: 4. Per the germline V gene, CDR1 is LGHNA and CDR2 is YSLEER. The CDR3 DNA reads TGCGCCAGCAGCCAAGAGACAGGGGGCAGGTATGAGCAGTTCTTC. It encodes CASSQETGGRYEQFF.

This clonotype showed up just once. The J gene is TRBJ2-3, the V gene TRBV19, with TRBD2 identical over 8 bases. CDR3 length equals 15 residues. Per the germline V gene, CDR1 is LNHDA and CDR2 is SQIVND (reference sequence). V trimming: 5 bases; J trimming: 4 bases; junction bases outside the gene matches: 8. The CDR3 protein is CASSSYGGEADTQYF. The CDR3 nucleotides read TGTGCCAGTAGTTCGTACGGGGGGGAGGCAGATACGCAGTATTTT.

V is TRBV27 and J is TRBJ2-3; 12 nucleotides align to TRBD2. Looked up from germline, CDR1 is MNHEY and CDR2 is SMNVEV (reference sequence). CDR3 size: 18 residues. Trimming cost V 3 bases and J 4 bases; bases outside gene matches: 11. The CDR3 reads CASSFPGGLAGTSDTQYF. The CDR3 coding sequence is TGTGCCAGCAGTTTCCCAGGTGGACTAGCGGGGACCTCAGATACGCAGTATTTT.